A single sample is the source of the 14 T cell receptor beta chains below, sequenced in a study of blood T cell repertoires in COVID-19. This table comes from immunoSEQ multiplex PCR, and its TCRdb copy is limited to in-frame clones, with some not included. The sample holds roughly 150,000 clones; around 80% are singletons and the top ten take about 0.58%. Sequenced material: peripheral blood. These receptors originate from a man aged 60-69 years with acute or convalescent COVID-19.

The rearrangement links TRBV6-5 to TRBJ1-2; D call uncertain. Germline CDR1 and CDR2: MNHEY and SVGAGI. The ends were cut back, 6 bases at V and 6 bases at J, with 14 bases in the middle. This CDR3 has 13 amino acids. The CDR3, as DNA: TGTGCCAGCAGCCTAACAGATACCCATGGCTACACCTTC. Translating gives CASSLTDTHGYTF.

This chain links TRBV10-3 with TRBJ2-3; 8 bases line up with TRBD2. The CDR3 consists of 12 residues. Germline CDR1 ENHRY, CDR2 SYGVKD. V shed 11 bases, J shed 5 bases, and the junction held 6 bases outside the gene matches. The CDR3 sequence: CAAGGGLDTQYF. CDR3 in DNA: TGTGCCGCCGGGGGGGGGCTAGATACGCAGTATTTT.

The chain joins TRBV28 to TRBJ2-7; 12 bases agree with TRBD1. CDR1 MDHEN and CDR2 SYDVKM come from the germline V gene. J was trimmed by 5 bases and V by 3 bases; bases with no gene match: 8. The CDR3 runs to 16 residues. CDR3 nucleotides: TGTGCCAGCAGTTTGGGGACAGGGGGCGCAGTTAACGAGCAGTACTTC. Translation: CASSLGTGGAVNEQYF.

This chain uses TRBV2 with TRBJ2-7, with TRBD2 matching over 11 bases. The CDR3 loop spans 14 amino acids. The V segment lost 6 bases and the J segment 3 bases; nucleotides outside the gene matches: 4. CDR1 is SNHLY and CDR2 is FYNNEI in the germline V gene. DNA of the CDR3: TGTGCCAGCAGGACTAGCGGGATCATCTACGAGCAGTACTTC. It is translated as CASRTSGIIYEQYF. Full variable domain (missing parts from reference TRBV2 and TRBJ2-7): EPEVTQTPSHQVTQMGQEVILRCVPISNHLYFYWYRQILGQKVEFLVSFYNNEISEKSEIFDDQFSVERPDGSNFTLKIRSTKLEDSAMYFCASRTSGIIYEQYFGPGTRLTVT.

This chain joins TRBV28 and TRBJ2-7; 10 bases align to TRBD1. The CDR3 is 16 residues long. Germline values: CDR1 MDHEN, CDR2 SYDVKM. J lost 2 bases, V lost 7 bases, and 11 bases had no gene match. The CDR3 is CASNYVRDRGTYEQYF. The CDR3 coding sequence is TGTGCCAGCAACTACGTCCGGGACAGGGGTACCTACGAGCAGTACTTC.

V and J are TRBV5-4 and TRBJ2-3, with TRBD1 matching 8 bases. Germline lookup yields CDR1 SGHNT and CDR2 YYREEE (reference sequence). CDR3 length: 15 amino acids. V shed 5 bases, J shed 5 bases, and the junction held 10 bases outside the gene matches. DNA of the CDR3: TGTGCCAGCAGACCGCGGGACAGGAAGGAAGATACGCAGTATTTT. Translating gives CASRPRDRKEDTQYF.

Remarks on this clone: The sample contains more than one DNA sequence encoding this CDR3. The gene calls are TRBV12-3 or TRBV12-4 and TRBJ2-1; possible D gene TRBD1, 6 bases. CDR3 length equals 13 residues. V lost 5 bases to trimming and J lost 7 bases, with 12 bases between them. In DNA form, the CDR3 reads TGTGCCAGCAGTCCCTTAGGGGGAAATGAGCAGTTCTTC. Its protein product is CASSPLGGNEQFF.

The V gene is TRBV11-2, the J gene TRBJ2-7; D is unresolved. The germline gives CDR1 SGHAT, CDR2 FQNNGV. The V gene lost 5 bases and the J gene lost 6 bases, with 8 bases spanning the gap. The length of the CDR3 is 11 residues. The CDR3 sequence is CASSQVGEQYF. In nucleotides, the CDR3 is TGTGCCAGCAGCCAAGTCGGCGAGCAGTACTTC.

The chain carries TRBV9 and TRBJ1-6, with TRBD1 identical over 7 bases. Germline V gives CDR1 SGDLS, CDR2 YYNGEE. Trimming at V came to 3 bases and at J to 9 bases, leaving 6 bases not matched to a gene. The CDR3 extends over 14 amino acids. CDR3 coding DNA: TGTGCCAGCAGCGCACAGGGGAGTATTTCACCCCTCCACTTT. Its translation is CASSAQGSISPLHF.

The chain is built from TRBV7-3 and TRBJ1-2; 9 nucleotides align to TRBD1. This CDR3 has 15 residues. Trimming took 2 bases from V and 4 from J; bases not matched to a gene: 5. Germline V CDR1 and CDR2: SGHTA, FQGTGA. The CDR3 loop reads CASSLGTGMGYGYTF. The CDR3 bases are TGTGCCAGCAGCTTAGGGACAGGGATGGGCTATGGCTACACCTTC.

This clone was counted once. The chain links TRBV2 to TRBJ2-7, with 9 bases lining up with TRBD1. CDR3 size: 14 residues. CDR1 and CDR2 from the germline V gene are SNHLY and FYNNEI. The V and J ends lost 9 bases and 3 bases, in that order; junction bases with no gene match: 9. The CDR3 DNA reads TGTGCCAGACAGGCCGGGACAGGGAGCTACGAGCAGTACTTC. Residues: CARQAGTGSYEQYF.

The chain links TRBV7-2 to TRBJ1-2; TRBD1 matches at 8 bases. The CDR3 is made up of 13 amino acids. Trimming removed 1 base from V and 5 bases from J; junction bases left unmatched: 0. Germline V lookup: CDR1 SGHTA, CDR2 FQGNSA. DNA for the CDR3: TGTGCCAGCAGCTTAGGGACAGGGTATGGCTACACCTTC. This sequence encodes CASSLGTGYGYTF. The full variable domain, completed using reference TRBV7-2 and TRBJ1-2, is GAGVSQSPSNKVTEKGKDVELRCDPISGHTALYWYRQSLGQGLEFLIYFQGNSAPDKSGLPSDRFSAERTGGSVSTLTIQRTQQEDSAVYLCASSLGTGYGYTFGSGTRLTVV.

This sequence joins TRBV6-1 and TRBJ2-3; D might be TRBD2 (6 bases). V was clipped by 2 bases and J by 4 bases, with 19 bases between them. The CDR3 is 17 amino acids. CDR1 and CDR2 from the germline V gene are MNHNS and SASEGT. In nucleotides, the CDR3 is TGTGCCAGCAGTGAACAGGGTGCGGTCTGGGAGGCAGATACGCAGTATTTT. Its translation: CASSEQGAVWEADTQYF.

V and J are TRBV7-9 and TRBJ1-2; tentative D call: TRBD1 (6 bases). Germline CDR1 and CDR2: SEHNR and FQNEAQ (reference sequence). Trimming removed 6 bases at V and 8 bases at J, with 22 bases between. CDR3 size: 15 residues. The CDR3 coding sequence is TGTGCCAGCAGACTAAGGTTAGGGGGAGGGGAAGGCTACACCTTC. As protein: CASRLRLGGGEGYTF.